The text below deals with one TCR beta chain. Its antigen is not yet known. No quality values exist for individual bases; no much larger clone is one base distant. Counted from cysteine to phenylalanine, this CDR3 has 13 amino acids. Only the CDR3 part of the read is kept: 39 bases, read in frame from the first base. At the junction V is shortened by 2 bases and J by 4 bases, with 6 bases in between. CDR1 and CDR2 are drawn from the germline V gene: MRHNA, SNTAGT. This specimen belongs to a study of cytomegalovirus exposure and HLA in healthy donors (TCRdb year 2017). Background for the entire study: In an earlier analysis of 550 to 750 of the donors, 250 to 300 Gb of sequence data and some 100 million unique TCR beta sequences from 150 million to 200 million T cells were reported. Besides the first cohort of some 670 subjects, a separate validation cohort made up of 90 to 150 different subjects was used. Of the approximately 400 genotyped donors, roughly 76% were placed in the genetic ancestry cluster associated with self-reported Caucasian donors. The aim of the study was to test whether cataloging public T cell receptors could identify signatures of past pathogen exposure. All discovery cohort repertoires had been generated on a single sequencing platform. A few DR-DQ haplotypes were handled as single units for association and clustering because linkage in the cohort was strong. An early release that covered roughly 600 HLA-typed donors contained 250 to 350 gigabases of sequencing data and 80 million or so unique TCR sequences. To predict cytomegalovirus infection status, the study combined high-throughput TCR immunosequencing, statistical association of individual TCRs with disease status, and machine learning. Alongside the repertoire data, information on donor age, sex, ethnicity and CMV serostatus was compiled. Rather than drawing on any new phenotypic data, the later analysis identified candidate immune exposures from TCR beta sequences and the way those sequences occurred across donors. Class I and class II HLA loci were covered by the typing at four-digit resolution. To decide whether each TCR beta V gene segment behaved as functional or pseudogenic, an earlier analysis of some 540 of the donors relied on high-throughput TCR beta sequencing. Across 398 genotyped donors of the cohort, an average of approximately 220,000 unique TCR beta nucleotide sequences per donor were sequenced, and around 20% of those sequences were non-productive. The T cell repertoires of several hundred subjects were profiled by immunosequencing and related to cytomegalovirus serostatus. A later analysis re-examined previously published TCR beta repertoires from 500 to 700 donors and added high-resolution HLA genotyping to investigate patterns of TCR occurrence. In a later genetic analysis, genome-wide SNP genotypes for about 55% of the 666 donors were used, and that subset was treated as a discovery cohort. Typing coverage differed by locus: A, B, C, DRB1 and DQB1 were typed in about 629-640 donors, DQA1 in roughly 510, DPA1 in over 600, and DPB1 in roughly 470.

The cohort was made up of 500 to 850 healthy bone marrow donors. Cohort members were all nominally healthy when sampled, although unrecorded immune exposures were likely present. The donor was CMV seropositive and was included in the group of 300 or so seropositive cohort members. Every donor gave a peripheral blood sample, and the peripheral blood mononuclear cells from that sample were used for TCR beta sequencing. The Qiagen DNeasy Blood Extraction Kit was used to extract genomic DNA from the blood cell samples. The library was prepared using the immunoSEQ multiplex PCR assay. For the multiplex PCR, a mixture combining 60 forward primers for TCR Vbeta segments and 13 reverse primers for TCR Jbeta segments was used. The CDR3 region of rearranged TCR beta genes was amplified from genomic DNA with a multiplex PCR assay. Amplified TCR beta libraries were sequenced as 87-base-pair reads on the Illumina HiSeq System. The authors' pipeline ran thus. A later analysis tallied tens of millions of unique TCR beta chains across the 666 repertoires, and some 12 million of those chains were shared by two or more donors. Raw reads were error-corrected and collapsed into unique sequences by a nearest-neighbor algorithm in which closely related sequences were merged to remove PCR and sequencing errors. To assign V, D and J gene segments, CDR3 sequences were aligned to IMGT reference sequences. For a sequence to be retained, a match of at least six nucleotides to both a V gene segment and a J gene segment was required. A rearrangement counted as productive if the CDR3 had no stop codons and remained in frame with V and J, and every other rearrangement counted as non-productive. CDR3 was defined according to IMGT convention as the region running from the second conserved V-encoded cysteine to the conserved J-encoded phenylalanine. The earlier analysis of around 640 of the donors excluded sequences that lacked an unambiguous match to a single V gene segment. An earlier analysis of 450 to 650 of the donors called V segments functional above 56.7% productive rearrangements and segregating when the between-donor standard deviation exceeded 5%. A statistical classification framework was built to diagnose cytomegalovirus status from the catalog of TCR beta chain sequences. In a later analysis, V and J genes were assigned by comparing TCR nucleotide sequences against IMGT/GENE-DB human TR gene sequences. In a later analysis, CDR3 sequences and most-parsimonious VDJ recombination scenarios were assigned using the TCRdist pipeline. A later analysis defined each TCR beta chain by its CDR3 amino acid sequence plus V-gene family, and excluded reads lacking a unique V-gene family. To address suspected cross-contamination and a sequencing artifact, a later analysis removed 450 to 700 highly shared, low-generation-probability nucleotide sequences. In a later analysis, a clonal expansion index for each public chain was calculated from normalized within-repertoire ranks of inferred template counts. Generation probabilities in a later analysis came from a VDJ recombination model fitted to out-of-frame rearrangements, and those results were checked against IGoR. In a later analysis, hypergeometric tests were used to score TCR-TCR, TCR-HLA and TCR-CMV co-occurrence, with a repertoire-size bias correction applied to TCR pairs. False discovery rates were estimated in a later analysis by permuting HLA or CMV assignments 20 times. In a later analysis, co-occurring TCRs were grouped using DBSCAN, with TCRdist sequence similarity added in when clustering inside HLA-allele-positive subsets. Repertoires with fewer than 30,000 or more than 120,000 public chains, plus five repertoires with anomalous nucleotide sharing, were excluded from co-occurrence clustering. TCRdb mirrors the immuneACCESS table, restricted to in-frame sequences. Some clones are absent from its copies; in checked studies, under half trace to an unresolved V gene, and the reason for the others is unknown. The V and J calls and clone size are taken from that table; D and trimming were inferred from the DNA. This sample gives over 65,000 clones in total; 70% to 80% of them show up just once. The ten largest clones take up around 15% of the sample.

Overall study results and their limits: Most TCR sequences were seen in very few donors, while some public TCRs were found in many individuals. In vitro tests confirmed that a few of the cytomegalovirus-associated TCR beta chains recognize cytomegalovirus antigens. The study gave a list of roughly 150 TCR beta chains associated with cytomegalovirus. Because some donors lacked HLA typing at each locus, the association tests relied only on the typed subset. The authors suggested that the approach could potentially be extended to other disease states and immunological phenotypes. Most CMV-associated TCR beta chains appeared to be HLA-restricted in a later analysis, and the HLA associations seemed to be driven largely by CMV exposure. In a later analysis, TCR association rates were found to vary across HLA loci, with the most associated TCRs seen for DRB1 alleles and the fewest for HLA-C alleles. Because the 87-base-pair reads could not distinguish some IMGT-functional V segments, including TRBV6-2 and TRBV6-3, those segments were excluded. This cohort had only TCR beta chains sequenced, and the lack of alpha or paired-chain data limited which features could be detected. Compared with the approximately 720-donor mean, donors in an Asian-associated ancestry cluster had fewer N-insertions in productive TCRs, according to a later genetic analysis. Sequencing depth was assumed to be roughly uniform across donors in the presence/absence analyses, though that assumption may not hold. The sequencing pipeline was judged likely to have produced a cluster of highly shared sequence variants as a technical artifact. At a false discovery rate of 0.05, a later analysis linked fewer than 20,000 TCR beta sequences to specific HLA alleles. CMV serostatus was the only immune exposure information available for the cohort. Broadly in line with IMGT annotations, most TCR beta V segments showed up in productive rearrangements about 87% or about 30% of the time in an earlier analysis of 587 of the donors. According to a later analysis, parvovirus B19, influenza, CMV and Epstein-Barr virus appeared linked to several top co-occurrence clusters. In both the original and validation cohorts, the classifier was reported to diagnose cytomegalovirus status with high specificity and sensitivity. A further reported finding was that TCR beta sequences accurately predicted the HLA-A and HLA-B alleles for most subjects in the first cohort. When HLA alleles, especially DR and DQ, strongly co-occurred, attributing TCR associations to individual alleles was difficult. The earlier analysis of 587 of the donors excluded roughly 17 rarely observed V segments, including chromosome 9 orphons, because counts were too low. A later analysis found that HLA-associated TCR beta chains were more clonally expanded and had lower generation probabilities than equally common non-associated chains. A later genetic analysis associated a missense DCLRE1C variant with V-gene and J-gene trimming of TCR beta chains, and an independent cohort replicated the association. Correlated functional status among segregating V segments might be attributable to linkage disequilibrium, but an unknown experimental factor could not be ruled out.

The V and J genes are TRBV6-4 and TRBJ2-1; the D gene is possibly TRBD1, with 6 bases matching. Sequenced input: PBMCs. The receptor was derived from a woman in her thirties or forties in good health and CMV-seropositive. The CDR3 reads CASSDGTYNEQFF. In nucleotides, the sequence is TGTGCCAGCAGTGACGGGACATACAATGAGCAGTTCTTC.